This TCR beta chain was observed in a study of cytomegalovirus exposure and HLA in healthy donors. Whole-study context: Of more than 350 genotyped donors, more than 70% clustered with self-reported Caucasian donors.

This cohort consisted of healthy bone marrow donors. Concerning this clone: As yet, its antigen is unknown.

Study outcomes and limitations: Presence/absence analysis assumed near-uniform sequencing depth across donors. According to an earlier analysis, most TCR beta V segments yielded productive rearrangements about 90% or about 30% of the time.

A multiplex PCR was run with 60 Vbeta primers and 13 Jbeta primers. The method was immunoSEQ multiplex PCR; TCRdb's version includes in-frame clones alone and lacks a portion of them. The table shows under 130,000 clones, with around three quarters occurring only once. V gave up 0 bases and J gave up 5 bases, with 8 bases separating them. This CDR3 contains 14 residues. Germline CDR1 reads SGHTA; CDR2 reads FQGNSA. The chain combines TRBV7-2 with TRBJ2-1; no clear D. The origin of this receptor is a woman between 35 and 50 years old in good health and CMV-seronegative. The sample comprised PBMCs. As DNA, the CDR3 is TGTGCCAGCAGCTTAGCCGGTCGAGACAATGAGCAGTTCTTC. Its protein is CASSLAGRDNEQFF.